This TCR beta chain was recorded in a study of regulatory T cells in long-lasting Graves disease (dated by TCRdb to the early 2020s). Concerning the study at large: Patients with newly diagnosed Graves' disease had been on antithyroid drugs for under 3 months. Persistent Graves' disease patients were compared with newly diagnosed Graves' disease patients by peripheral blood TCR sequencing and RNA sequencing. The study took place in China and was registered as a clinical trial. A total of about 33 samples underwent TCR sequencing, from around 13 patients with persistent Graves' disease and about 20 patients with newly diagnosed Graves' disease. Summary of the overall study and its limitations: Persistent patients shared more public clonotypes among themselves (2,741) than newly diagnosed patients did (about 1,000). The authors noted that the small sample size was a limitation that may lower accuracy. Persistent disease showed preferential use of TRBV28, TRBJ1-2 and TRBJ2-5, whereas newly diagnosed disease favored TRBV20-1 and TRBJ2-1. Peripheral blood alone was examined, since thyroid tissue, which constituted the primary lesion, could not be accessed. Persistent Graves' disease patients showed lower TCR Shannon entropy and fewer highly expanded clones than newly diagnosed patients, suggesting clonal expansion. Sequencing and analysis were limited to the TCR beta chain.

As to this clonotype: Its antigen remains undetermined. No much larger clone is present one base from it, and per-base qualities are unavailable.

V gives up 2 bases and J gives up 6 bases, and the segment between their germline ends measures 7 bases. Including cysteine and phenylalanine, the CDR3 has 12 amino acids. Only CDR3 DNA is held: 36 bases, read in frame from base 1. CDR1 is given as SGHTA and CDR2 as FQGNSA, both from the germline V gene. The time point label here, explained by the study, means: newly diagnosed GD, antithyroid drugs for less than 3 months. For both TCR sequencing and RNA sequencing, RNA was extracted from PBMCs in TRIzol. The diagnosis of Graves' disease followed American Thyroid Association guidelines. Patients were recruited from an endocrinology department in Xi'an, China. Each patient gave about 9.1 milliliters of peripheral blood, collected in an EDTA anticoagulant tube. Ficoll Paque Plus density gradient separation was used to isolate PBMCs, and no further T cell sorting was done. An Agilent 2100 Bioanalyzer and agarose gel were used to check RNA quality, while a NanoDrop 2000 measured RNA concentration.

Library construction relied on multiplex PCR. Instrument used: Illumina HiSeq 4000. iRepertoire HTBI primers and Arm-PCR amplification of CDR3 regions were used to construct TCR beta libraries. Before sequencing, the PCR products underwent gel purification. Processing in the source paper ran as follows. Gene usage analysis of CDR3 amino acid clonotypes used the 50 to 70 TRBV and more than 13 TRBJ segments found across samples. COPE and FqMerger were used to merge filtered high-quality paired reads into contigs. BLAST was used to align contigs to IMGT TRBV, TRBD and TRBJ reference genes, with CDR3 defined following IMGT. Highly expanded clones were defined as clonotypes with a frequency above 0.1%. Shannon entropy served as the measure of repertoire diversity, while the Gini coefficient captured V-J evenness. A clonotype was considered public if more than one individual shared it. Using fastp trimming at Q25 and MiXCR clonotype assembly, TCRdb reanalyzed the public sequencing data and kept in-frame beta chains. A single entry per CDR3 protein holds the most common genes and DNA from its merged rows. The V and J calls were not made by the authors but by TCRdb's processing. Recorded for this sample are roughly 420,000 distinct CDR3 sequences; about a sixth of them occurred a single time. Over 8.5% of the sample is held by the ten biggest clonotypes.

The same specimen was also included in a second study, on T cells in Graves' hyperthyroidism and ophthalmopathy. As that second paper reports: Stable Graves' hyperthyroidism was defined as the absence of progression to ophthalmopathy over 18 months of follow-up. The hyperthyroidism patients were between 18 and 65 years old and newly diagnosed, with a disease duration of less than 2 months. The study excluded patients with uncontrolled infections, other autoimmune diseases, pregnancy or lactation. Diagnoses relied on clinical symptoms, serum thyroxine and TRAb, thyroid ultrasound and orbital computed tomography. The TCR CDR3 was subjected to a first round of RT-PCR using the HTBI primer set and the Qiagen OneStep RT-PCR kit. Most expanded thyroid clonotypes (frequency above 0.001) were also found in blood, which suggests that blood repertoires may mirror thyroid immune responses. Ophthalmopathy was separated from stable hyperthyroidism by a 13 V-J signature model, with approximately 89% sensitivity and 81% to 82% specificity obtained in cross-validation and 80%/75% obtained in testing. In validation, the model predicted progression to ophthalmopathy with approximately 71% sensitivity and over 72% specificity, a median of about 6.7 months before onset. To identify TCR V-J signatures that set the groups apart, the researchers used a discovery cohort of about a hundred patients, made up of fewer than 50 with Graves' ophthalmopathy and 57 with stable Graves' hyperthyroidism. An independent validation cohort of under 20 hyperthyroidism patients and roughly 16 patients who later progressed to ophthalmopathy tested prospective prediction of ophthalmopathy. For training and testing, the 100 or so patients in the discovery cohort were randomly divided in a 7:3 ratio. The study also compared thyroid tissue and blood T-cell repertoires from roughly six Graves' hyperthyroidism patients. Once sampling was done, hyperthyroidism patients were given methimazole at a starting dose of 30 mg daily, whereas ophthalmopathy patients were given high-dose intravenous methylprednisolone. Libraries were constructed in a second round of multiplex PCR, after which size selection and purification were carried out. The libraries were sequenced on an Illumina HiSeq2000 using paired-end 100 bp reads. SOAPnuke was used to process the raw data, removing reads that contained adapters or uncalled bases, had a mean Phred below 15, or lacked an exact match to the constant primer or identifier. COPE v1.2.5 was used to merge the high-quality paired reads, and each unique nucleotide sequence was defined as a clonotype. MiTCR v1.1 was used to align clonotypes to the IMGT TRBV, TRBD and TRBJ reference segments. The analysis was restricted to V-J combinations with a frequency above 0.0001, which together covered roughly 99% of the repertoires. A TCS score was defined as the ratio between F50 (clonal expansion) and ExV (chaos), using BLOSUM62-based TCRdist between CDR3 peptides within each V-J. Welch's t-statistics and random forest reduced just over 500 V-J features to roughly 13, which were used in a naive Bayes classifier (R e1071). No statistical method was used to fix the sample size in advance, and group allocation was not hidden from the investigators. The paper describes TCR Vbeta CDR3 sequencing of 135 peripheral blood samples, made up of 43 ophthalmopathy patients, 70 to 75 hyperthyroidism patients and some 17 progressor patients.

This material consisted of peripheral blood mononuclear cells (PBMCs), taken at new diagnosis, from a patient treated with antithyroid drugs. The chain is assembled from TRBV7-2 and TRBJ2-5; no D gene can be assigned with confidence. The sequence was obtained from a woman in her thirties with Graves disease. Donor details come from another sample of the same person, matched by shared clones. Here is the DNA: TGTGCCAGCAGCTTACGGAGAAAGACCCAGTACTTC. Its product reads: CASSLRRKTQYF.